A single TCR beta chain is shown here with its context. The data are from a study of cytomegalovirus exposure and HLA in healthy donors. Study-wide context: Samples from HLA-typed donors yielded about 85 million unique TCRs in an early data release.

Trimming shortened V by 2 bases and J by 0 bases, and 10 bases separated the two germline ends. The CDR3 covers 16 residues. The V gene's germline CDR1 is SGHTA and CDR2 FQGNSA. It was healthy bone marrow donors who served as donors. Use of 60 Vbeta and 13 Jbeta primers characterized the PCR. Sequenced by immunoSEQ multiplex PCR; TCRdb stores in-frame clones only, minus some. The sample consists of 95,000 to 150,000 clones, 73% of them appearing once. The rearrangement links TRBV7-2 to TRBJ2-2, with unresolved D. The sample taken for sequencing was PBMCs. This TCR was recovered from a woman in her thirties or forties in good health and CMV-seronegative. The DNA of the CDR3 is TGTGCCAGCAGCTTAAATCCTCCCGCGAACACCGGGGAGCTGTTTTTT. Translating gives CASSLNPPANTGELFF.